This T cell receptor beta chain is drawn from a study of cytomegalovirus exposure and HLA in healthy donors. About the study: Among the 398 genotyped donors, over 70% were placed in the Caucasian-associated ancestry cluster.

Study findings and constraints: Listed as cytomegalovirus-associated were around 160 TCR beta chains. For cytomegalovirus status, the classifier reportedly gave diagnoses with high specificity and sensitivity.

The PCR was carried out with 60 Vbeta primers and 13 Jbeta primers. TCRdb's table, derived via immunoSEQ multiplex PCR, lists solely in-frame clones and lacks some. Of about 86,000 clones listed, 60% to 80% are singletons. Concerning this clone itself: Its specificity is unknown.

This clonotype was obtained from a man aged 60 to 69 in good health and CMV-seronegative. The sequencing input was PBMCs.

This CDR3 reads CASGLSGANTGELFF. In nucleotides, the CDR3 is TGTGCCAGCGGACTTAGCGGCGCGAACACCGGGGAGCTGTTTTTT. The V and J genes are TRBV28 and TRBJ2-2; D possibly corresponds to TRBD2 (6 bases). The CDR3 contains 15 residues. In germline, CDR1 is MDHEN, CDR2 SYDVKM. V was clipped by 8 bases and J by 0 bases, with 13 bases between them.